The present TCR beta chain was sequenced within a study of control samples from healthy donors and cancer patients. Sequencing was performed with immunoSEQ multiplex PCR; in TCRdb, only in-frame clones are kept and a portion is missing. The table has roughly 170,000 clones, approximately 86% seen once. The TCR was taken from a woman aged 30 to 39 in good health. What was sequenced was blood.

CDR3 coding DNA: TGTGCCAGCAGCTTGGCACTAGCAGCAGATACGCAGTATTTT. Its protein product is CASSLALAADTQYF. The V and J genes are TRBV5-4 and TRBJ2-3; D might be TRBD2 (6 bases). The CDR3 length is 14 residues. V dropped 0 bases and J dropped 4 bases, with 9 bases sitting between them. Looked up from germline, CDR1 is SGHNT and CDR2 is YYREEE (reference sequence).